The present entry profiles one T cell receptor beta chain with its context. Its antigen remains unknown. These data belong to a study of a mutant IDH1 vaccine in newly diagnosed glioma. Study in general: Vaccination followed radiotherapy alone by 4-6 weeks, or accompanied temozolomide cycles. Treated patients showed a male proportion of approximately 62%, a female proportion of around 38%, and a mean age of 40.4 years.

The repertoire was sequenced with immunoSEQ multiplex PCR; TCRdb's copy has only in-frame clones and lacks some. Among tens of thousands of clones, 75% to 90% were seen once, and the ten largest hold roughly 4%. General study results and limits: In 80% to 95% of patients, immune responses induced by the vaccine occurred.

V gave up 6 bases and J gave up 7 bases, with 13 bases separating them. Germline V lookup: CDR1 MDHEN, CDR2 SYDVKM. The length of the CDR3 is 14 residues. Time point defined: week 47, end of study. Doses comprised 300 ug of mutant IDH1 20-mer peptide each, plus topical imiquimod. Sequencing used PBMCs, obtained from a glioma patient whose treatment included an IDH1 peptide vaccine. The genes are TRBV28 and TRBJ1-6; the D gene is possibly TRBD1 (5 bases). This receptor was taken from a man under 40 with glioma. The CDR3 loop reads CASRQGPRNSPLHF. The CDR3 DNA reads TGTGCCAGCAGGCAGGGACCGAGGAATTCACCCCTCCACTTT.